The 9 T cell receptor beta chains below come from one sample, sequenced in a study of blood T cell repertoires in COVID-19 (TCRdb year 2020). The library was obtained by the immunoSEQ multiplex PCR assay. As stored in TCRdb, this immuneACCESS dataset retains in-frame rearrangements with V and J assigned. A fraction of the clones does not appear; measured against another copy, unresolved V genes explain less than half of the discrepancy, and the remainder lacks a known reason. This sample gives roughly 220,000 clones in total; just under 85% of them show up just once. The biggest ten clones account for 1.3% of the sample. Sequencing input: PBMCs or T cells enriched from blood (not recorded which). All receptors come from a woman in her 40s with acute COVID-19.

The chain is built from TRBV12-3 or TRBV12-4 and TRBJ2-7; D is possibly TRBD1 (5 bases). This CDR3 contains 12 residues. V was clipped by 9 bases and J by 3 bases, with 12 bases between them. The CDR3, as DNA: TGTGCCAGTTCAGGGAACATCTACGAGCAGTACTTC. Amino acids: CASSGNIYEQYF.

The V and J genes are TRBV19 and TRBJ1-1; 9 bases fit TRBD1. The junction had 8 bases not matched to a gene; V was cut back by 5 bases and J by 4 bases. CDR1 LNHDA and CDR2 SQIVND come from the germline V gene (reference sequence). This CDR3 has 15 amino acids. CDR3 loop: CASSLGGQGSTEAFF. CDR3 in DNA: TGTGCCAGTAGTCTAGGGGGACAGGGCAGCACTGAAGCTTTCTTT.

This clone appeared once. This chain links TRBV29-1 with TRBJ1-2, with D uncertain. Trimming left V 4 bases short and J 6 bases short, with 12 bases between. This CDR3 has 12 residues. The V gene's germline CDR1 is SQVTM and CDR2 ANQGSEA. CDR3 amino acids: CSVGGRINGYTF. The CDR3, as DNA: TGCAGCGTTGGTGGCAGGATCAATGGCTACACCTTC.

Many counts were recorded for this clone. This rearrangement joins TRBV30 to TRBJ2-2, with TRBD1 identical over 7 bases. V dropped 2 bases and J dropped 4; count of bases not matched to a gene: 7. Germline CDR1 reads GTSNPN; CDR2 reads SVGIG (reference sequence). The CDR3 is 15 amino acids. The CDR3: CAWSSRDRGTGELFF. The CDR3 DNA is TGTGCCTGGAGTTCCCGGGACAGAGGCACCGGGGAGCTGTTTTTT. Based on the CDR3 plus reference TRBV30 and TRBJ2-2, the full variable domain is SQTIHQWPATLVQPVGSPLSLECTVEGTSNPNLYWYRQAAGRGLQLLFYSVGIGQISSEVPQNLSASRPQDRQFILSSKKLLLSDSGFYLCAWSSRDRGTGELFFGEGSRLTVL.

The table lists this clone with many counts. For the CDR3, the DNA is TGTGCCAGCAGTTCGGGCGGGGGGGCAGATACGCAGTATTTT. Translated: CASSSGGGADTQYF. The rearrangement uses TRBV6-4 and TRBJ2-3; 9 bases match TRBD2. The CDR3 is 14 residues long. The V and J ends lost 5 bases and 4 bases, in that order; junction bases with no gene match: 4. Germline CDR1 and CDR2: MRHNA and SNTAGT.

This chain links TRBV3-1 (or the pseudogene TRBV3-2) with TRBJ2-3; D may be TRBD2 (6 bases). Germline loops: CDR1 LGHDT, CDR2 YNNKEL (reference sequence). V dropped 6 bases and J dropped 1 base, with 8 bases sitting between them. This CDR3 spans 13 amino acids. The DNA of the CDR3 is TGTGCCAGCAGGGTAGCGGGCACAGATACGCAGTATTTT. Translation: CASRVAGTDTQYF.

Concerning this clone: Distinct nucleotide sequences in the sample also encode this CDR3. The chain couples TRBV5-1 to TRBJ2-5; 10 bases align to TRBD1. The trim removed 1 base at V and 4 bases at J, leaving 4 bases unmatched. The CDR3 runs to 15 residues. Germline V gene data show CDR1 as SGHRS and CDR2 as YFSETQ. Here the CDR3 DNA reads TGCGCCAGCAGCTTGAAGGGACAGGGGAGAGAGACCCAGTACTTC. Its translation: CASSLKGQGRETQYF.

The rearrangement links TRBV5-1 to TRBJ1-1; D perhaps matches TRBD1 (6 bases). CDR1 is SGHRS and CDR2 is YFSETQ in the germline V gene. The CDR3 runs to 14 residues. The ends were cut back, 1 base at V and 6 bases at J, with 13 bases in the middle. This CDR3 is CASSLFLQGAEAFF. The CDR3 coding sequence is TGCGCCAGCAGCTTGTTCCTACAGGGAGCTGAAGCTTTCTTT.

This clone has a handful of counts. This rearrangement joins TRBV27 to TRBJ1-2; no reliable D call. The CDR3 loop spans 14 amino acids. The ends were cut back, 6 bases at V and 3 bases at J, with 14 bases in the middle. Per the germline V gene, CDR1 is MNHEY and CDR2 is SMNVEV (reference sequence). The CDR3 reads CASSRSWRDYGYTF. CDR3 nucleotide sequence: TGTGCCAGCAGCCGGAGTTGGAGGGACTATGGCTACACCTTC.